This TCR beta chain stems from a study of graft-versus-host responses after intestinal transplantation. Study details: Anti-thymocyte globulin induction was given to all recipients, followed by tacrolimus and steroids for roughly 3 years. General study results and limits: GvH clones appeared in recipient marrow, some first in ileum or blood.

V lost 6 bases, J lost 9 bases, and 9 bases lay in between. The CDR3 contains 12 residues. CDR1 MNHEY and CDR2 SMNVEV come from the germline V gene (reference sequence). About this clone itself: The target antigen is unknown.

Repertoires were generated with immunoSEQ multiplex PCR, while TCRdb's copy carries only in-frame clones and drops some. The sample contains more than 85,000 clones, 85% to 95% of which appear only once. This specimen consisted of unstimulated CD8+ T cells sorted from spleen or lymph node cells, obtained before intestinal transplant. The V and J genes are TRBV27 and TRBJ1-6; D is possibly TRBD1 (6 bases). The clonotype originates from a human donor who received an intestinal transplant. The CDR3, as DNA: TGTGCCAGCAGAGGGGGTACTTCACCCCTCCACTTT. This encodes CASRGGTSPLHF.